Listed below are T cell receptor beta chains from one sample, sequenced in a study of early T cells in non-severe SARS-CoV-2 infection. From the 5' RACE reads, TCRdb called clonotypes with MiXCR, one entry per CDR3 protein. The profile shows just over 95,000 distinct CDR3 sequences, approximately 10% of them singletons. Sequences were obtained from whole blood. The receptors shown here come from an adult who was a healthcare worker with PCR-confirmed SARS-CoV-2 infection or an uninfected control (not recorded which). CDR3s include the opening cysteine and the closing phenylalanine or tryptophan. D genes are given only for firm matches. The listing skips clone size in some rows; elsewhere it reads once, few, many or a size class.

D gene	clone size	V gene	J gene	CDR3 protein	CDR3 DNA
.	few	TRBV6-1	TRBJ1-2	CASGGTWELDYGYTF	TGTGCCAGCGGGGGTACTTGGGAACTTGACTATGGCTACACCTTC
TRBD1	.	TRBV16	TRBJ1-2	CASTNPGRGVYGYTF	TGTGCCAGCACCAACCCCGGCAGGGGGGTCTATGGCTACACCTTC
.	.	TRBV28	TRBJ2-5	CASSLEVSLFGETQYF	TGTGCCAGCAGTTTGGAAGTTTCACTGTTTGGGGAGACCCAGTACTTC
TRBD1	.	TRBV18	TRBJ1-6	CASSKDRGDSPLHF	TGTGCCAGCTCCAAGGACAGGGGGGATTCACCCCTCCACTTT
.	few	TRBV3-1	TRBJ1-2	CASSQTGLGYTF	TGTGCCAGCAGCCAGACAGGACTTGGCTACACCTTC
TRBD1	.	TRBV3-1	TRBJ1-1	CASRRGTGTEAFF	TGTGCCTCCCGACGGGGGACAGGGACTGAAGCTTTCTTT
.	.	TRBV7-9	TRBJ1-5	CASSPPTGPSNQPQHF	TGTGCCAGCAGCCCTCCGACAGGACCGAGCAATCAGCCCCAGCATTTT
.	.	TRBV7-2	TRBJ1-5	CASSFKGSRQPQHF	TGTGCCAGCAGCTTCAAAGGGAGTAGGCAGCCCCAGCATTTT
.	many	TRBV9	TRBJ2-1	CASSVDLSSYNEQFF	TGTGCCAGCAGCGTAGACCTTAGCTCCTACAATGAGCAGTTCTTC
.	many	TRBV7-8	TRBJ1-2	CASSLESVAYGYTF	TGTGCCAGCAGCTTAGAGTCGGTGGCATATGGCTACACCTTC
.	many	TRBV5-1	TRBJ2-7	CASVAWNDEQYF	TGCGCCAGCGTCGCTTGGAACGACGAGCAGTACTTC
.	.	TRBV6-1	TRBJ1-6	CASSVINSPLHF	TGTGCCAGCAGTGTCATAAATTCACCCCTCCACTTT
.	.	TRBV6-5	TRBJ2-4	CASRKMTGSDLYF	TGTGCCAGCAGGAAGATGACCGGGTCTGACCTGTACTTC
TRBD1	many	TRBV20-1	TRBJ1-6	CSAFRGRGYNSPLHF	TGCAGTGCTTTCAGGGGGCGCGGCTATAATTCACCCCTCCACTTT
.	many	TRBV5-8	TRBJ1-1	CASSLWVSSEAFF	TGTGCCAGCAGCTTGTGGGTCTCCTCTGAAGCTTTCTTT
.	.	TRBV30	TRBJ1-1	CAWRNQIEAFF	TGTGCCTGGAGAAACCAAATAGAAGCTTTCTTT
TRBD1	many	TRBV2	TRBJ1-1	CASSVPQGARTEAFF	TGTGCCAGCAGTGTACCACAGGGGGCGCGCACTGAAGCTTTCTTT
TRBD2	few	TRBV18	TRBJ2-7	CASSPSGDEQYF	TGTGCCAGCTCACCTAGCGGGGACGAGCAGTACTTC
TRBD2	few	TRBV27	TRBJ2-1	CASSPSRLAGVYNEQFF	TGTGCCAGCAGTCCCTCCCGACTAGCGGGAGTCTACAATGAGCAGTTCTTC
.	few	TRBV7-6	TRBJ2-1	CASSLWDQRNEQFF	TGTGCCAGCAGCTTATGGGACCAAAGGAATGAGCAGTTCTTC
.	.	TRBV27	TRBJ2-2	CASRTNTGELFF	TGTGCCAGCAGGACGAACACCGGGGAGCTGTTTTTT
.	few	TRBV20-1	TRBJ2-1	CSARMGNSYNEQFF	TGCAGTGCTAGAATGGGAAACTCCTACAATGAGCAGTTCTTC
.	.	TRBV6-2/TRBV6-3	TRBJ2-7	CASSYGTGTGYF	TGTGCCAGCAGTTATGGAACAGGGACGGGGTACTTC
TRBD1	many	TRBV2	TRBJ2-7	CASSGLGQTYEQYF	TGTGCCAGCAGTGGTTTGGGACAGACCTACGAGCAGTACTTC
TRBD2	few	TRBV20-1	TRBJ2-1	CSARTASGGFYNEQFF	TGCAGTGCTAGAACGGCTAGCGGGGGTTTCTACAATGAGCAGTTCTTC
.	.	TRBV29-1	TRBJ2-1	CSVEEGSSYNEQFF	TGCAGCGTTGAAGAGGGAAGCTCCTACAATGAGCAGTTCTTC
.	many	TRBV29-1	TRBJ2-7	CSVPRLEQYF	TGCAGCGTTCCCCGGCTCGAGCAGTACTTC
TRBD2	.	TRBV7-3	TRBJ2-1	CASSSPGLARNEQFF	TGTGCCAGCAGCTCACCGGGACTAGCGAGGAATGAGCAGTTCTTC
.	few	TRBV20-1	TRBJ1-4	CSATWGEKLFF	TGCAGTGCAACTTGGGGCGAAAAACTGTTTTTT
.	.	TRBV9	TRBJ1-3	CASSVGAVSGNTIYF	TGTGCCAGCAGCGTCGGCGCCGTCTCTGGAAACACCATATATTTT
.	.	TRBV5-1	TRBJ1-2	CASSFSGRNYGYTF	TGCGCCAGCAGCTTCTCCGGGCGCAACTATGGCTACACCTTC
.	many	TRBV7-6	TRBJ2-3	CASSPGGTSTDTQYF	TGTGCCAGCAGCCCGGGCGGGACTAGCACAGATACGCAGTATTTT
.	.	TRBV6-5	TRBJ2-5	CASSTLWGAQETQYF	TGTGCCAGCAGTACCCTATGGGGGGCCCAAGAGACCCAGTACTTC